This T cell receptor beta chain stems from a study of cytomegalovirus exposure and HLA in healthy donors (dated by TCRdb to 2016 to 2017). Some background on the complete study: According to an earlier analysis of 450 to 650 of the donors, 150 million to 200 million T cells yielded roughly 110 million unique TCR beta sequences and about 280 Gb of sequence data. An early release that covered fewer than 750 HLA-typed donors contained about 290 gigabases of sequencing data and tens of millions of unique TCR sequences. Among the roughly 370 genotyped donors, under 90% belonged to the genetic ancestry cluster associated with self-reported Caucasian donors. The study was designed to test whether signatures of past pathogen exposure could be identified by cataloging public T cell receptors. Using immunosequencing, the study profiled T cell repertoires from fewer than 850 subjects and related those repertoires to cytomegalovirus serostatus. In addition to the first cohort of hundreds of subjects, a separate validation cohort of approximately 130 different subjects was used. To predict cytomegalovirus infection status, the study brought together high-throughput TCR immunosequencing, statistical association of individual TCRs with disease status, and machine learning. In a later analysis, previously published TCR beta repertoires from 550 to 700 donors were re-analyzed and high-resolution HLA genotyping was added so that TCR occurrence patterns could be studied. The later analysis used no new phenotypic data to find candidate immune exposures, relying instead on TCR beta sequences and their occurrence across donors. An earlier analysis of 587 of the donors applied high-throughput TCR beta sequencing to assess whether each TCR beta V gene segment acted as functional or pseudogenic. Donor age, sex, ethnicity and CMV serostatus were compiled alongside the repertoire data. In a later genetic analysis, genome-wide SNP genotypes for about three fifths of the 666 donors were used, and that subset was treated as a discovery cohort. Every discovery cohort repertoire had been produced on one sequencing platform. Class I and class II HLA loci were covered by the typing at four-digit resolution. The number of typed donors differed by locus: about 620-640 for A, B, C, DRB1 and DQB1; 500 to 550 for DQA1; approximately 600 for DPA1; and roughly 450 for DPB1. Roughly 5 DR-DQ haplotypes were handled as single units for association and clustering because linkage in the cohort was strong. Among several hundred genotyped donors of the cohort, an average of around 250,000 unique TCR beta nucleotide sequences was sequenced per donor, of which roughly 17% were non-productive. General study outcomes and caveats: The study listed 150 to 200 TCR beta chains as associated with cytomegalovirus. The 87-base-pair reads could not distinguish some IMGT-functional V segments, including TRBV6-2 and TRBV6-3, so those segments were excluded. Correlated functional status among segregating V segments might be attributable to linkage disequilibrium, but an unknown experimental factor could not be ruled out. Compared with the approximately 710-donor mean, donors in an Asian-associated ancestry cluster had fewer N-insertions in productive TCRs, according to a later genetic analysis. According to the authors, the approach could potentially be generalized to other disease states and immunological phenotypes. A cluster of highly shared sequence variants was judged likely to represent a technical artifact of the sequencing pipeline. V-gene and J-gene trimming of TCR beta chains was associated with a missense DCLRE1C variant in a later genetic analysis, and the association was replicated in an independent cohort. The only immune exposure information available for the cohort was CMV serostatus. This cohort had only TCR beta chains sequenced, and the lack of alpha or paired-chain data limited which features could be detected. When HLA alleles, especially DR and DQ, strongly co-occurred, TCR associations were difficult to assign to individual alleles. According to a later analysis, TCR association rates differed among HLA loci, with DRB1 alleles showing the most associated TCRs and HLA-C alleles showing the fewest. A further reported finding was that TCR beta sequences accurately predicted the HLA-A and HLA-B alleles for most subjects in the first cohort. In an earlier analysis of approximately 590 of the donors, most TCR beta V segments were observed in productive rearrangements about 90% or about 30% of the time, broadly matching IMGT annotations. In a later analysis, HLA-associated TCR beta chains were found to be more clonally expanded and to have lower generation probabilities than equally common non-associated chains. HLA typing was unavailable for some donors at each locus, so association tests used only the typed subset. Presence/absence analyses assumed roughly uniform sequencing depth across donors, an assumption that may not hold. Across donors, most TCR sequences were observed very rarely, whereas some public TCRs were present in many individuals. According to a later analysis, parvovirus B19, influenza, CMV and Epstein-Barr virus appeared linked to several top co-occurrence clusters. The earlier analysis of approximately 540 of the donors excluded over 15 rarely observed V segments, including chromosome 9 orphons, because counts were too low. Three of the identified cytomegalovirus-associated TCR beta chains were confirmed in vitro to be specific for cytomegalovirus antigens. Most CMV-associated TCR beta chains appeared to be HLA-restricted in a later analysis, and the HLA associations seemed to be driven largely by CMV exposure. A later analysis associated 16,951 TCR beta sequences with specific HLA alleles at a false discovery rate of 0.05. Cytomegalovirus status was reported to be diagnosed by the classifier with high specificity and sensitivity in both the original and validation cohorts.

The library was made by the immunoSEQ multiplex PCR assay. For the multiplex PCR, a mixture combining 60 forward primers for TCR Vbeta segments and 13 reverse primers for TCR Jbeta segments was used. Amplification of the CDR3 region of rearranged TCR beta genes was performed with a multiplex PCR assay on genomic DNA. The Illumina HiSeq System was used to sequence the amplified TCR beta libraries as 87-base-pair reads. The authors' analysis ran thus. Across the roughly 640 repertoires, a later analysis counted around 80 million unique TCR beta chains, 9.5 million to 13 million of which were shared by at least two donors. Raw reads were error-corrected and collapsed into unique sequences with a nearest-neighbor algorithm that merged closely related sequences to remove PCR and sequencing errors. CDR3 sequences were aligned to IMGT reference sequences to assign V, D and J gene segments. Each retained sequence needed at least a six-nucleotide match to both a V gene segment and a J gene segment. A rearrangement was called productive if the CDR3 had no stop codons and remained in frame with V and J, and every other rearrangement was called non-productive. CDR3 was defined according to IMGT convention as the region running from the second conserved V-encoded cysteine to the conserved J-encoded phenylalanine. The earlier analysis of fewer than 750 of the donors excluded sequences that lacked an unambiguous match to a single V gene segment. In an earlier analysis of a few hundred of the donors, a V segment was called functional when productive rearrangements were above 56.7%, and segregating when the standard deviation between donors exceeded 5%. A statistical classification framework was developed to diagnose cytomegalovirus status using the catalog of TCR beta chain sequences. A later analysis assigned V and J genes by comparing TCR nucleotide sequences with IMGT/GENE-DB human TR gene sequences. The TCRdist pipeline was used in a later analysis to assign CDR3 sequences and most-parsimonious VDJ recombination scenarios. In a later analysis, each TCR beta chain was defined by its CDR3 amino acid sequence together with its V-gene family, and reads without a unique V-gene family were excluded. As a way to deal with suspected cross-contamination and a sequencing artifact, a later analysis dropped 640 or so nucleotide sequences that were highly shared and had low generation probability. In a later analysis, a clonal expansion index for each public chain was calculated from normalized within-repertoire ranks of inferred template counts. A later analysis computed generation probabilities with a VDJ recombination model fitted to out-of-frame rearrangements, and checked the results against IGoR. Hypergeometric tests were used in a later analysis to score TCR-TCR, TCR-HLA and TCR-CMV co-occurrence, with a repertoire-size bias correction applied to the TCR pairs. False discovery rates were estimated in a later analysis by permuting HLA or CMV assignments 20 times. In a later analysis, co-occurring TCRs were grouped with DBSCAN, and TCRdist sequence similarity was added when clustering was performed within HLA-allele-positive subsets. Repertoires with fewer than 30,000 or more than 120,000 public chains, plus five repertoires with anomalous nucleotide sharing, were excluded from co-occurrence clustering. TCRdb took over this immuneACCESS table, retaining in-frame rearrangements with V and J assigned. Such tables are incomplete; in checked studies, under half of the missing clones stem from an unresolved V gene, and the remainder is unexplained. V and J calls and clone size are given by that table; D and trimming were obtained from the DNA. For this sample the table gives over 250,000 clones, of which 80% to 90% were detected only once. 3.5% to 4.5% of the sample is taken by the ten largest.

Per the germline V gene, SGDLS is the CDR1 and YYNGEE is the CDR2. Taken from cysteine to phenylalanine, the CDR3 has 16 residues. CDR3 DNA is the only sequence kept; it has 48 bases, read in frame from the first base. The germline V end is reduced by 0 bases and the J end by 5 bases; junction bases left unmatched: 3. The cohort comprised some 700 healthy bone marrow donors. All cohort members were sampled while nominally healthy, although unrecorded immune exposures were likely present. The donor tested CMV seropositive, placing the donor among the 250 to 350 seropositive members of the cohort. A peripheral blood sample was collected from each donor, and TCR beta sequencing was performed on peripheral blood mononuclear cells. The Qiagen DNeasy Blood Extraction Kit was used to extract genomic DNA from the blood cell samples. As for this clone: Its antigen is currently not known. Base qualities were left out, and no much larger clone turns up one base away.

This TCR was sampled from a middle-aged man in good health and CMV-seropositive. The chain is encoded by TRBV9 joined to TRBJ2-1, and TRBD2 aligns with 12 junction nucleotides. What was sequenced was PBMCs. For the CDR3, the sequence is CASSVGLAGGNNEQFF. The nucleotide sequence reads TGTGCCAGCAGCGTAGGGCTAGCGGGAGGGAACAATGAGCAGTTCTTC.